This T cell receptor (beta chain) comes out of a study of blood T cell repertoires in COVID-19. This clone was seen many times. Here immunoSEQ multiplex PCR was the method, and the copy in TCRdb shows in-frame clones only, minus some. The sample contains more than 50,000 clones, roughly 74% of which appear only once. The CDR3 contains 15 residues. Losses at the gene ends were 3 bases for V and 8 bases for J; bases not matched to a gene: 9. CDR1 and CDR2 (germline): SGHRS, YFSETQ. V gene TRBV5-1 combines with J gene TRBJ2-2; 8 nucleotides line up with TRBD2. The clonotype originates from an elderly woman with acute or convalescent COVID-19. Sequenced: peripheral blood. In DNA form, the CDR3 reads TGCGCCAGCAGCTCGGGACTAGTTGTGTTTGGGGAGCTGTTTTTT. This encodes CASSSGLVVFGELFF.